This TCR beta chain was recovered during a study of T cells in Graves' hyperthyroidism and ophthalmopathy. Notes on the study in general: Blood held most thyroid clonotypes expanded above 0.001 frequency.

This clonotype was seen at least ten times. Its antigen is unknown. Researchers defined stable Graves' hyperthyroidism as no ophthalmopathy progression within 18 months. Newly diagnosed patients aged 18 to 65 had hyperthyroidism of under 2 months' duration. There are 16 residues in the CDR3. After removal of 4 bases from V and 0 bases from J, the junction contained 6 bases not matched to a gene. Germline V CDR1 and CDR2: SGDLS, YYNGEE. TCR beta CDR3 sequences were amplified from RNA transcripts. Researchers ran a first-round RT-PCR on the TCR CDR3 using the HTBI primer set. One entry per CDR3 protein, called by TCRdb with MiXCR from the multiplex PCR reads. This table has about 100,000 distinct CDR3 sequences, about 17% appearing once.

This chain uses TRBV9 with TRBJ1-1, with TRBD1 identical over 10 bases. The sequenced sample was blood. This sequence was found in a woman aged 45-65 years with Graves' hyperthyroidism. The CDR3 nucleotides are TGTGCCAGCAGCCTGACAGGGGGCGGGATGAACACTGAAGCTTTCTTT. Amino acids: CASSLTGGGMNTEAFF.